These 4 T cell receptor beta chains share one sample of origin, sequenced in a study of shared clonotypes between healthy human individuals (dated by TCRdb to 2020 to 2022). Library preparation employed the immunoSEQ multiplex PCR assay. This immuneACCESS table, as held by TCRdb, lists in-frame sequences with V and J called but not all clones. Of the missing ones, under half trace to an unresolved V gene in checked studies; the others have no known cause. The sample data list 1,500,000 or so clones, and roughly 96% of these were observed just once. Of the sample, roughly 1.2% is held by the ten largest clones. Sequencing was done on a sample of naive CD4+ T cells sorted from blood. Per the publication, the cell subset or site label means: CD45RA+ positively selected. The origin of the receptors is a man under 40 in good health.

The rearrangement joins TRBV5-1 to TRBJ2-5; D may be TRBD1 or TRBD2 (5 bases each). The CDR3 consists of 13 residues. Germline V gene sequence: CDR1 SGHRS, CDR2 YFSETQ. Deletions cut 3 bases from V and 9 bases from J, with 15 bases between. The CDR3 sequence: CASSSLASGPQYF. The CDR3, as DNA: TGCGCCAGCAGCTCTCTCGCCTCGGGGCCCCAGTACTTC.

The V and J genes are TRBV5-6 and TRBJ2-6; perhaps TRBD2 as D (6 bases). The CDR3 covers 17 residues. V was pared by 3 bases and J by 1 base, with 14 bases between. In germline, CDR1 is SGHDT, CDR2 YYEEEE. CDR3 sequence reads: CASSSSLRGSGANVLTF. The DNA of the CDR3 is TGTGCCAGCAGCTCATCACTGCGGGGTTCTGGGGCCAACGTCCTGACTTTC. The whole variable domain, remainder taken from reference TRBV5-6 and TRBJ2-6, is DAGVTQSPTHLIKTRGQQVTLRCSPKSGHDTVSWYQQALGQGPQFIFQYYEEEERQRGNFPDRFSGHQFPNYSSELNVNALLLGDSALYLCASSSSLRGSGANVLTFGAGSRLTVL.

This clone occurred once. V gene TRBV5-6 combines with J gene TRBJ1-1; possibly TRBD1 for D (5 bases). The CDR3 consists of 15 residues. Germline V gene lookup returns CDR1 SGHDT and CDR2 YYEEEE. Trimming left V 0 bases short and J 1 base short, with 10 bases between. The chain's CDR3 is CASSLDWGKNTEAFF. The CDR3 DNA is TGTGCCAGCAGCTTGGATTGGGGGAAGAACACTGAAGCTTTCTTT. The full variable domain, in which reference TRBV5-6 and TRBJ1-1 provide the parts outside the CDR3, is DAGVTQSPTHLIKTRGQQVTLRCSPKSGHDTVSWYQQALGQGPQFIFQYYEEEERQRGNFPDRFSGHQFPNYSSELNVNALLLGDSALYLCASSLDWGKNTEAFFGQGTRLTVV.

V and J are TRBV5-4 and TRBJ2-7; 11 bases are shared with TRBD1. The CDR3 has 15 amino acids. CDR1 is SGHNT, CDR2 YYREEE, per germline (reference sequence). J lost 2 bases, V lost 4 bases, and 5 bases had no gene match. CDR3 loop: CASSRGQGGPYEQYF. The CDR3, as DNA: TGTGCCAGCAGCAGGGGACAGGGGGGCCCCTACGAGCAGTACTTC.